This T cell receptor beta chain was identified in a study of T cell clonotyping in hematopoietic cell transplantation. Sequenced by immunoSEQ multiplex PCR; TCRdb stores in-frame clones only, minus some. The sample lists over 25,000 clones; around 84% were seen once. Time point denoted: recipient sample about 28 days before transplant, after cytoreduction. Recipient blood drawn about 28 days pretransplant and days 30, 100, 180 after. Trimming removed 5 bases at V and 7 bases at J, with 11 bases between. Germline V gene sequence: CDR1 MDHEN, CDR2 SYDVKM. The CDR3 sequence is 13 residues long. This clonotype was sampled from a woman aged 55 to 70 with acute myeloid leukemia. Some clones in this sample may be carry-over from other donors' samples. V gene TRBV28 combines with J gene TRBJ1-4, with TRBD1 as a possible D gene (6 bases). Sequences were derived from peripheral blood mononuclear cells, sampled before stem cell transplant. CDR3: CASSPGAAEKLFF. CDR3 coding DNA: TGTGCCAGCAGTCCGGGGGCCGCTGAAAAACTGTTTTTT.